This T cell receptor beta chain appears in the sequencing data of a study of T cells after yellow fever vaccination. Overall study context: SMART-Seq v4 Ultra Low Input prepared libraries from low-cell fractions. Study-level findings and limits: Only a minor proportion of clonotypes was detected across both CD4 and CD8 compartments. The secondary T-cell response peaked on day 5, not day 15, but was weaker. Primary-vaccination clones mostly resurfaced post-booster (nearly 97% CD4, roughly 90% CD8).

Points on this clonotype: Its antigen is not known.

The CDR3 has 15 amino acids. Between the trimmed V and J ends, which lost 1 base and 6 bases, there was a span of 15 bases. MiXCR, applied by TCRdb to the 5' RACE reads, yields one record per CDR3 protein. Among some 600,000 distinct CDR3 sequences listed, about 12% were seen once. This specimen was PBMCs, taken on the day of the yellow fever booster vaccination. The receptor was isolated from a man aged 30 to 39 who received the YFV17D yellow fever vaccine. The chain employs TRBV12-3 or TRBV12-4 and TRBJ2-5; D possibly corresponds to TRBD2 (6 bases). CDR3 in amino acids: CASSLGDSNRQTQYF. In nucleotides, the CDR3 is TGTGCCAGCAGTTTAGGGGACTCGAATCGGCAGACCCAGTACTTC.